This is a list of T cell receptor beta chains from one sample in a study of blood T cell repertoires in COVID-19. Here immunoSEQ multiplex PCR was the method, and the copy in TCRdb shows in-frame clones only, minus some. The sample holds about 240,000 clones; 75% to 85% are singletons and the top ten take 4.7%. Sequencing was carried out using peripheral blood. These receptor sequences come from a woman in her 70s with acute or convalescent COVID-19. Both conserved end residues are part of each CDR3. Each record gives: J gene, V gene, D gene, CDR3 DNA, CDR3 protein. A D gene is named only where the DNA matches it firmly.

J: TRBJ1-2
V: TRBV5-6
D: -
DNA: TGTGCCAGCAGCTCCGGGACACTTAACTATGGCTACACCTTC
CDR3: CASSSGTLNYGYTF

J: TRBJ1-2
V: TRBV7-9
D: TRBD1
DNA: TGTGCCAGCAGTTTCCGACAGGGGGGCCTAAACTATGGCTACACCTTC
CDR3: CASSFRQGGLNYGYTF

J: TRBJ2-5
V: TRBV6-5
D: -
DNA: TGTGCCAGCAGTTACAGGGAGCTCCAAGAGACCCAGTACTTC
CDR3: CASSYRELQETQYF

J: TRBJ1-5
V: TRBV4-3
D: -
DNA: TGCGCCAGCAGCCTCGGGGGGGGGAATCAGCCCCAGCATTTT
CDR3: CASSLGGGNQPQHF

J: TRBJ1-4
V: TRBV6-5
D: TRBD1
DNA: TGTGCCAGCAGTTACGGACAGGGAGAAGAAAAACTGTTTTTT
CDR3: CASSYGQGEEKLFF

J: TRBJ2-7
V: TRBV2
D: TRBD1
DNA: TGTGCCAGCAGTTGGGGACAGGGGGCCTACGAGCAGTACTTC
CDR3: CASSWGQGAYEQYF

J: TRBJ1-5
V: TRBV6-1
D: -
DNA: TGTGCCAGCAGTGAAGTACCGAGATATAGCAATCAGCCCCAGCATTTT
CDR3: CASSEVPRYSNQPQHF

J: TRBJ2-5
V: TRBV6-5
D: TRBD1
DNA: TGTGCCAGCAGCTTAAGGGACAGGCAAGGGACCCAGTACTTC
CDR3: CASSLRDRQGTQYF

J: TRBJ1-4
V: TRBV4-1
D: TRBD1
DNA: TGCGCCAGCACGACAGGGGTGGGCACTAATGAAAAACTGTTTTTT
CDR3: CASTTGVGTNEKLFF

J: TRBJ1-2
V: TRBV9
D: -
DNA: TGTGCCAGCAGCGGCACAGGCTCTGCTTACTATGGCTACACCTTC
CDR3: CASSGTGSAYYGYTF

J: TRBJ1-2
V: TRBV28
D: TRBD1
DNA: TGTGCCAGCAGTTCGGGACAGGGGGCGCGGGGCTACACCTTC
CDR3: CASSSGQGARGYTF